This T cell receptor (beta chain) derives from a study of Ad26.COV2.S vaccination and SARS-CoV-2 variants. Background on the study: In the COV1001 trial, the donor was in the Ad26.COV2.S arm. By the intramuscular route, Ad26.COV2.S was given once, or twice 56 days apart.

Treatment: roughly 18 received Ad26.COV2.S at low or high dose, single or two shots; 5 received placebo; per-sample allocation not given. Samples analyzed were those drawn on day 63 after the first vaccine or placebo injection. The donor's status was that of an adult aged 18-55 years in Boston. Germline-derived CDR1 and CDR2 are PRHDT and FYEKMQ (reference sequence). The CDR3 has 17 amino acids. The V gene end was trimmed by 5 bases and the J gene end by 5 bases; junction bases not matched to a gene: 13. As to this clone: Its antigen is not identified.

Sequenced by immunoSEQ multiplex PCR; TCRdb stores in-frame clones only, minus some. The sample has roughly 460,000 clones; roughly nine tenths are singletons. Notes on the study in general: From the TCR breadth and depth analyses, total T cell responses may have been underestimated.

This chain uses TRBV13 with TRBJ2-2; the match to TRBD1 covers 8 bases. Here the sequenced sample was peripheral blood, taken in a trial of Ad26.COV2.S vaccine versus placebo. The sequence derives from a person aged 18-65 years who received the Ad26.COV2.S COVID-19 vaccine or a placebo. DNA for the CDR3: TGTGCCAGCAGCCCACGAGGCAGACAGGGGCGGACCGGGGAGCTGTTTTTT. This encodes CASSPRGRQGRTGELFF. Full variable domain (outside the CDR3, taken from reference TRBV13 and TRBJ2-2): AAGVIQSPRHLIKEKRETATLKCYPIPRHDTVYWYQQGPGQDPQFLISFYEKMQSDKGSIPDRFSAQQFSDYHSELNMSSLELGDSALYFCASSPRGRQGRTGELFFGEGSRLTVL.